This T cell receptor beta chain comes out of a study of beta chain features in type 1 diabetes (dated by TCRdb to the late 2010s). Regarding the complete study: Mean age, gender distribution, total cell number and subset yield did not differ between patients and healthy donors. The study compared the TCRB repertoires of sorted circulating CD4+ T cell subsets in recently diagnosed type 1 diabetes patients with those in matched healthy donors. Regulatory and stem cell-like memory subsets were obtained from only 8 patients and about eight healthy donors, while naive and central memory subsets were obtained from all 28 donors. Across all samples, about 110 million sorted cells were examined, and cell number per subset correlated strongly with RNA yield. Overall study outcomes, separate from this receptor: Naive, central memory and regulatory TCRB repertoires appeared to be more alike among patients than among healthy donors. Only small numbers of individuals were included in the HLA sub-analyses, which left unresolved whether HLA type had any influence on TCRB rearrangement. PCR might favor shorter templates, but patient and control samples were amplified and corrected together, so any skew would affect both groups equally. Because cDNA rather than genomic DNA was sequenced, highly expressing activated cells could have been over-represented, although no difference in activation and CD3 levels was found between groups. Patients with type 1 diabetes made fewer insertions and deleted more nucleotides at VDJ recombination sites, implying thymic rearrangement abnormalities. In all four CD4+ subsets, TCRB CDR3 length was moderately but significantly shorter in type 1 diabetes patients.

Of note for this clone: Its antigen remains unidentified. Nothing much larger sits one base from this clone, and base qualities are not available.

All of the isolated RNA was reverse transcribed with the High Capacity cDNA Reverse Transcription Kit, so expressed TCRB transcripts were sequenced. Naive, central memory and regulatory T cell samples underwent deep immunoSEQ sequencing, averaging roughly 3.3 million total reads per sample. After sorted cells were lysed in RLT buffer, RNA was extracted with DNase-treated RNeasy Micro or Mini kits, with the choice depending on cell number. Each cell subset was processed separately to prevent cross-contamination, with patient and healthy donor samples processed together. TCRB sequences were amplified from cDNA with the immunoSEQ multiplex PCR, producing 87-bp fragments spanning the CDR3 region. Amplicons were sequenced on the Illumina HiSeq platform. The published analysis was carried out like this. Synthetic template baselines were used to correct PCR bias computationally, reads within Hamming distance 2 were collapsed, and singletons that could not be merged were discarded. Reads were aligned to IMGT to assign V, D and J genes, CDR3 length, and insertions or deletions at six rearrangement sites. Within each subset, clonotype counts were normalized to the number of sorted cells before true diversity and Gini coefficients were calculated with the tcR R package. The overlap coefficient, calculated on TCRB nucleotide sequences, was used to quantify repertoire sharing. Out-of-frame TCRB sequences from naive cells were analyzed as a proxy for the pre-selection repertoire. The table comes from immuneACCESS by way of TCRdb, which keeps in-frame sequences with V and J called. Part of the clones is missing from these tables; in studies checked, under half for an unresolved V gene and the rest for unknown reasons. The V and J calls and clone size were taken over from that table, and D and trimming were inferred from the DNA. This sample has some 900,000 clones in its table, and 15% to 20% of those were observed once. The ten largest make up about 0.025% of the sample.

Each donor gave one peripheral blood draw, averaging around 0.11 L, which was collected into heparinised tubes. Using a panel that included CD45RO, CCR7, CD25, CD127, CD95 and CD27, naive, central memory, regulatory and stem cell-like memory CD4+ T cells were sorted on a BD FACSAria II. Purity was above 95% for every sorted population. Right away, PBMCs were isolated by Lymphoprep density gradient centrifugation and were stained directly, with no culture step. To minimize batch effects, samples were stained and sorted in pairs, one healthy donor with one patient per experiment. CDR1 and CDR2 are read off the germline V gene as KGHSH and LQKENI. The CDR3, cysteine through phenylalanine, is 15 amino acids long. Just CDR3 DNA is preserved here, 45 bases in frame from base 1. Cut back by 2 bases and 5 bases, the V and J ends lie 13 bases apart.

This chain is built from TRBV18 and TRBJ2-1; perhaps TRBD2 is the D gene, with 6 bases matching. The TCR was taken from a woman under 30 in good health. Sequenced sample: naive CD4+ T cells from blood. Per the publication, the cell subset or site label means: true naive CD4+ T cells. The DNA sequence is TGTGCCAGCTCACCATTCTCGGGAGCGGACAATGAGCAGTTCTTC. The resulting protein is CASSPFSGADNEQFF.